The 21 T cell receptor beta chains in this list originate from one sample, sequenced in a study of response to subunit inactivated influenza vaccine. One entry per CDR3 protein results from TCRdb running MiXCR on the RT-PCR reads. In the table there are around 750,000 distinct CDR3 sequences, 20% to 25% of which are singletons. Sequencing was performed on PBMCs from blood, taken roughly 5 days after vaccination. These receptor sequences come from a middle-aged man who received an inactivated influenza vaccine.

In this sample, this clonotype turned up a few times. In nucleotides, the CDR3 is TGCAGTGCCCTACCGGCCGGGAACACTGAAGCTTTCTTT. Translated: CSALPAGNTEAFF. V usage is TRBV20-1 and J usage is TRBJ1-1; no definite D call. The CDR3 runs to 13 residues. V lost 6 bases and J lost 1, with 12 bases in between. Germline V CDR1 and CDR2: DFQATT, SNEGSKA (reference sequence).

This chain connects TRBV7-3 to TRBJ2-2; D remains ambiguous. The CDR3 runs 16 residues. V was shortened by 2 bases and J by 5 bases, with 15 bases between the two germline ends. Per the germline V gene, CDR1 is SGHTA and CDR2 is FQGTGA. CDR3 loop: CASSLDYSRDTGELFF. CDR3 in DNA: TGTGCCAGCAGCTTAGATTATTCCCGTGATACCGGGGAGCTGTTTTTT. Based on the CDR3 plus reference TRBV7-3 and TRBJ2-2, the full variable domain is GAGVSQTPSNKVTEKGKYVELRCDPISGHTALYWYRQSLGQGPEFLIYFQGTGAADDSGLPNDRFFAVRPEGSVSTLKIQRTERGDSAVYLCASSLDYSRDTGELFFGEGSRLTVL.

This clonotype was found a few times. The V and J genes are TRBV7-9 and TRBJ1-5; D ambiguous. The V end was cut by 5 bases, the J end by 5 bases, with 7 bases between. Germline CDR1 reads SEHNR; CDR2 reads FQNEAQ (reference sequence). The CDR3 consists of 12 residues. The CDR3 sequence is CASSPDDQPQHF. In DNA, the CDR3 is TGTGCCAGCAGCCCTGACGATCAGCCCCAGCATTTT.

The genes are TRBV28 and TRBJ1-6, with 7 positions matching TRBD1. The trim removed 4 bases at V and 7 bases at J, leaving 4 bases unmatched. This CDR3 comprises 14 residues. Per germline, CDR1 MDHEN and CDR2 SYDVKM. In DNA, the CDR3 is TGTGCCAGCAGTTACAGGGGCGTAAATTCACCCCTCCACTTT. It encodes CASSYRGVNSPLHF.

This clonotype has a single count. The chain recombines TRBV2 with TRBJ2-5; 9 bases map to TRBD1. Germline CDR1 SNHLY, CDR2 FYNNEI. J was trimmed by 4 bases and V by 6 bases; bases with no gene match: 9. This CDR3 comprises 15 residues. The CDR3 region has the DNA TGTGCCAGCAGCCCCTTCACAGGGGGCCGAGAGACCCAGTACTTC. Translated: CASSPFTGGRETQYF.

This clonotype has only one observation. The chain carries TRBV27 and TRBJ2-7, with D perhaps being TRBD1 or TRBD2 (5 bases each). Germline loops: CDR1 MNHEY, CDR2 SMNVEV (reference sequence). V was shortened by 6 bases and J by 6 bases, with 18 bases between the two germline ends. The CDR3 loop spans 14 amino acids. CDR3 coding DNA: TGTGCCAGCAGCCCTCGTAGAGGGGAGTCCGAGCAGTACTTC. This gives the protein CASSPRRGESEQYF.

The chain has TRBV5-6 and TRBJ1-2; 7 bases line up with TRBD1. This CDR3 contains 14 residues. Germline V lookup: CDR1 SGHDT, CDR2 YYEEEE. Germline trimming cut 5 bases from V and 4 bases from J; bases unmatched to any gene: 8. The CDR3 DNA reads TGTGCCAGCAGTTGGGACAGTGGGCTCTATGGCTACACCTTC. Protein sequence: CASSWDSGLYGYTF.

This clonotype appeared many times. The V and J genes are TRBV5-1 and TRBJ1-6; 8 bases agree with TRBD1. Germline CDR1 reads SGHRS; CDR2 reads YFSETQ. The CDR3 is made up of 16 amino acids. The ends lost 4 bases at V and 3 bases at J; junction bases unmatched: 6. CDR3 residues: CASSPGQGRYNSPLHF. The CDR3 bases are TGCGCCAGCAGCCCCGGACAGGGACGCTATAATTCACCCCTCCACTTT.

This clonotype was found a few times. The chain couples TRBV12-3 or TRBV12-4 to TRBJ2-7, with TRBD2 as a possible D gene (5 bases). The ends were cut back, 6 bases at V and 7 bases at J, with 19 bases in the middle. This CDR3 region has 14 residues. The CDR3 is CASSRTGPGWEQYF. CDR3 DNA sequence: TGTGCCAGCAGCCGGACCGGGCCGGGGTGGGAGCAGTACTTC.

This clonotype was observed a handful of times. This chain joins TRBV7-8 and TRBJ1-2; 7 bases are shared with TRBD1. The germline V gene encodes CDR1 SGHVS and CDR2 FQNEAQ. Unmatched junction bases numbered 9, after V lost 4 bases and J lost 7 bases. The CDR3 has 14 residues. The CDR3 nucleotides are TGTGCCAGCAGCTGGGCGACAGGGATGGGTGGCTACACCTTC. It yields the protein CASSWATGMGGYTF.

This clonotype came up a few times. The junction differs from germline at one of its ends, possibly a read error. V and J are TRBV5-1 and TRBJ2-3; TRBD2 might be the D (6 bases). Germline V gene sequence: CDR1 SGHRS, CDR2 YFSETQ. CDR3 length equals 14 residues. The CDR3 is CASSLAESTDTQYF. The CDR3 nucleotides read TGTGCCAGCAGCTTAGCGGAGAGCACAGATACGCAGTATTTT.

This clonotype was seen a handful of times. The J gene is TRBJ2-1, the V gene TRBV2; 14 nucleotides line up with TRBD2. Germline CDR1 and CDR2: SNHLY and FYNNEI. With V trimmed by 5 bases and J by 2 bases, 14 bases remained unmatched. The length of the CDR3 is 20 residues. The CDR3 coding sequence is TGTGCCAGCAGTTCCTCCGGGACTAGCGGGAGTGGTGGGACCTACAATGAGCAGTTCTTC. Its translation is CASSSSGTSGSGGTYNEQFF.

This chain connects TRBV20-1 to TRBJ2-3; D unresolved. Germline lookup yields CDR1 DFQATT and CDR2 SNEGSKA (reference sequence). CDR3 length: 14 amino acids. V lost 3 bases to trimming and J lost 2 bases, with 12 bases between them. CDR3 in amino acids: CSARNLANTDTQYF. The DNA of the CDR3 is TGCAGTGCTAGGAACTTAGCCAACACAGATACGCAGTATTTT.

The CDR3: CASSYSDPTDTQYF. CDR3 nucleotide sequence: TGTGCCAGCAGTTACTCGGACCCCACAGATACGCAGTATTTT. The J gene is TRBJ2-3, the V gene TRBV6-5, with D unclear. Trimming removed 0 bases from V and 2 bases from J, with 6 bases in between. The CDR3 sequence is 14 residues long. The V gene's germline CDR1 is MNHEY and CDR2 SVGAGI.

The V and J genes are TRBV28 and TRBJ2-7; D is uncertain. Germline-derived CDR1 and CDR2 are MDHEN and SYDVKM. The CDR3 is made up of 12 amino acids. Between the trimmed V and J ends, which lost 3 bases and 8 bases, there was a span of 11 bases. For the CDR3, the DNA is TGTGCCAGCAGTTTCAAATCCGCCAAGCAGTACTTC. This translates into CASSFKSAKQYF.

The sample holds a few counts of this clonotype. The V and J genes are TRBV6-1 and TRBJ2-2, with D tentatively TRBD2 (7 bases). The length of the CDR3 is 14 residues. With 6 bases removed from V and 3 bases from J, the gap between germline ends came to 11 bases. CDR1 MNHNS and CDR2 SASEGT come from the germline V gene. The CDR3 sequence is CASSWGGYTGELFF. The DNA of the CDR3 is TGTGCCAGCAGCTGGGGGGGCTACACCGGGGAGCTGTTTTTT.

The chain combines TRBV2 with TRBJ2-2; 10 nucleotides align to TRBD1. The length of the CDR3 is 15 residues. With 5 bases clipped from V and 5 bases from J, the junction kept 5 bases outside the gene matches. In germline, CDR1 is SNHLY, CDR2 FYNNEI. CDR3 nucleotides: TGTGCCAGCAGTATGGGACAGGGGAGGACCGGGGAGCTGTTTTTT. Translation gives CASSMGQGRTGELFF.

The chain links TRBV7-9 to TRBJ2-5; no clear D. The CDR3 is 12 residues long. Germline V gene lookup returns CDR1 SEHNR and CDR2 FQNEAQ (reference sequence). V gave up 3 bases and J gave up 5 bases, with 7 bases separating them. The CDR3 bases are TGTGCCAGCAGCTTTGTAATTGAGACCCAGTACTTC. It yields the protein CASSFVIETQYF.

This sequence joins TRBV6-5 and TRBJ2-5; D gene ambiguous. CDR3 length equals 12 residues. Germline V lookup: CDR1 MNHEY, CDR2 SVGAGI. V lost 0 bases and J lost 11, with 10 bases in between. CDR3 amino acids: CASSYSKDFQYF. CDR3 sequence (DNA): TGTGCCAGCAGTTACTCGAAAGACTTTCAGTACTTC.

This chain uses TRBV5-1 with TRBJ2-1; D is ambiguous. This CDR3 region has 16 residues. Per the germline V gene, CDR1 is SGHRS and CDR2 is YFSETQ. V was cut by 0 bases and J by 0 bases, with 10 bases left in between. The chain's CDR3 is CASSLARRSSYNEQFF. The CDR3 region has the DNA TGCGCCAGCAGCTTGGCAAGAAGGAGCTCCTACAATGAGCAGTTCTTC.

In this sample, this clonotype turned up many times. V and J are TRBV20-1 and TRBJ2-3; D not resolved. The germline V and J ends were trimmed by 4 bases and 0 bases, with 11 bases remaining between them. CDR3 length: 14 amino acids. Germline V gene sequence: CDR1 DFQATT, CDR2 SNEGSKA (reference sequence). CDR3 residues: CSAIRPASTDTQYF. The DNA of the CDR3 is TGCAGTGCTATCCGTCCAGCTAGCACAGATACGCAGTATTTT.